Given below is one T cell receptor beta chain in context. CDR1 and CDR2 (germline): MNHEY, SVGEGT. Trimming removed 5 bases at V and 0 bases at J, with 26 bases between. The CDR3 is 20 amino acids. Clones were sequenced by immunoSEQ multiplex PCR, and TCRdb holds only the in-frame ones, with some missing. Here the sample spans a few hundred thousand clones, around 90% being singletons. Treatment defined: some 19 received Ad26.COV2.S at low or high dose, single or two shots; roughly five received placebo; per-sample allocation not given. Day 63 following the first vaccine or placebo injection was when the samples were taken. These data belong to a study of Ad26.COV2.S vaccination and SARS-CoV-2 variants. About the research overall: The study gave Ad26.COV2.S intramuscularly, once or twice 56 days apart.

This chain links TRBV6-2 or TRBV6-3 with TRBJ2-4; D gene unclear. Specimen: peripheral blood, collected in a trial of Ad26.COV2.S vaccine versus placebo. This receptor was taken from a person aged 18-65 years who received the Ad26.COV2.S COVID-19 vaccine or a placebo. The DNA for the CDR3 is TGTGCCAGCAGTCACGTCCCAGGAGCCCCCGGGTTGATAGCCAAAAACATTCAGTACTTC. The encoded protein is CASSHVPGAPGLIAKNIQYF.